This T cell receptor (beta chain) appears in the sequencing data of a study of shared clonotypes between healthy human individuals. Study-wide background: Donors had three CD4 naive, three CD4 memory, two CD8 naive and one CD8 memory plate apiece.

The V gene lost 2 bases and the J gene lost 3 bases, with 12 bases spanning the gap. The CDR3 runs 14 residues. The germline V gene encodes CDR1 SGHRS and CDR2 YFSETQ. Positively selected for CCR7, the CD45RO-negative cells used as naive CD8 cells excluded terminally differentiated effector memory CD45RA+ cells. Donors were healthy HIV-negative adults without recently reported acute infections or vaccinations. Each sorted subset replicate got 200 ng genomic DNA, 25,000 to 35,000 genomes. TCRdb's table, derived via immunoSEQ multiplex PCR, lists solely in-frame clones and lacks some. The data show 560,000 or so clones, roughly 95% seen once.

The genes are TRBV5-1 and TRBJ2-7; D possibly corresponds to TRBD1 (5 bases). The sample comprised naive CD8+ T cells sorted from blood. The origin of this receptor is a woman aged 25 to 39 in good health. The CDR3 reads CASSLRQGYYEQYF. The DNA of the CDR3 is TGCGCCAGCAGCTTAAGGCAGGGTTACTACGAGCAGTACTTC.